These 22 T cell receptor beta chains came from one sample sequenced in a study of metastatic and nonmetastatic thyroid tumors. TCRdb re-called clones from the PCR reads using MiXCR. Of roughly 34,000 clones in the sample, over 12% were seen once. Patients were all untreated before their thyroid surgery. Sequencing input: blood. Source of these receptors: a male donor with papillary thyroid cancer or a benign thyroid nodule (not recorded which). Some clones in this sample may be carry-over from other donors' samples.

Comment on this clone: A much more abundant neighbour one base away suggests this may be a read error. V gene TRBV27 combines with J gene TRBJ2-3; D gene uncertain. Germline V gene sequence: CDR1 MNHEY, CDR2 SMNVEV (reference sequence). There are 16 residues in the CDR3. Trimming took off 0 bases at V and 1 base at J, with 11 bases between the two ends. The CDR3 loop reads CASSLSLTWGTDTQYF. The CDR3 DNA is TGTGCCAGCAGTTTATCGTTGACATGGGGCACAGATACGCAGTATTTT.

This clone occurred many times. Distinct nucleotide sequences in the sample also encode this CDR3. V usage is TRBV7-2 and J usage is TRBJ1-1, with D maybe TRBD1 (5 bases). The V end lost 3 bases, the J end lost 5 bases, and 13 bases lay between the germline ends. The CDR3 is made up of 14 amino acids. Looked up from germline, CDR1 is SGHTA and CDR2 is FQGNSA. Here the CDR3 reads CASSFSFGGTEAFF. In nucleotides, the CDR3 is TGTGCCAGCAGCTTTAGTTTCGGGGGTACTGAAGCTTTCTTT. Full variable domain (missing parts from reference TRBV7-2 and TRBJ1-1): GAGVSQSPSNKVTEKGKDVELRCDPISGHTALYWYRQSLGQGLEFLIYFQGNSAPDKSGLPSDRFSAERTGGSVSTLTIQRTQQEDSAVYLCASSFSFGGTEAFFGQGTRLTVV.

This clone is labeled as medium-sized (0.01 to 0.1%). The rearrangement uses TRBV6-1 and TRBJ2-3; D gene uncertain. V lost 1 base to trimming and J lost 3 bases, with 5 bases between them. Germline V CDR1 and CDR2: MNHNS, SASEGT. The CDR3 sequence is 13 residues long. CDR3 in DNA: TGTGCCAGCAGTGAAGGAGAGACAGATACGCAGTATTTT. The encoded protein is CASSEGETDTQYF.

V gene TRBV7-2 combines with J gene TRBJ2-2; 7 bases align to TRBD1. The length of the CDR3 is 14 residues. Per the germline V gene, CDR1 is SGHTA and CDR2 is FQGNSA. J lost 5 bases, V lost 5 bases, and 5 bases had no gene match. CDR3 in DNA: TGTGCCAGCAGCCCCGTGACAGGGACCGGGGAGCTGTTTTTT. Its protein is CASSPVTGTGELFF.

This clone was observed many times. This rearrangement joins TRBV2 to TRBJ2-3; D not resolved. The CDR3 has 15 residues. Germline V lookup: CDR1 SNHLY, CDR2 FYNNEI. Trimming shortened V by 5 bases and J by 0 bases, and 12 bases separated the two germline ends. The CDR3 reads CASSSRVLSTDTQYF. The CDR3 DNA reads TGTGCCAGCAGTAGTCGGGTTTTAAGCACAGATACGCAGTATTTT.

This clone occurred many times. This rearrangement joins TRBV7-8 to TRBJ1-1, with D perhaps TRBD1 (5 bases). CDR1 is SGHVS and CDR2 is FQNEAQ in the germline V gene. Trimming pared 3 bases from V and 1 base from J, leaving 15 bases between. The CDR3 totals 16 residues. CDR3 nucleotides: TGTGCCAGCAGCTTTGGGGGGGGAATGCCGAACACTGAAGCTTTCTTT. As protein: CASSFGGGMPNTEAFF.

The table lists this clone with many counts. This rearrangement joins TRBV7-2 to TRBJ2-3; D is perhaps TRBD2 (6 bases). Germline V lookup: CDR1 SGHTA, CDR2 FQGNSA. V gave up 0 bases and J gave up 0 bases, with 10 bases separating them. This CDR3 region has 16 residues. CDR3 nucleotides: TGTGCCAGCAGCTTAGCTAGCGGATCTAGCACAGATACGCAGTATTTT. It specifies CASSLASGSSTDTQYF.

A remark on this clone: A much more abundant neighbour one base away suggests this may be a read error. In the same sample, other DNA sequences code for this CDR3. The chain links TRBV9 to TRBJ2-3; 7 nucleotides match TRBD2. The germline V gene encodes CDR1 SGDLS and CDR2 YYNGEE. The CDR3 is 16 residues long. The CDR3 protein is CASSGGRESTTDTQYF. Here the CDR3 DNA reads TGTGCCAGTAGCGGCGGGCGGGAGTCTACCACAGATACGCAGTATTTT.

On this clone itself: The CDR3 does not close with the conserved phenylalanine or tryptophan, likely indicating a read error. This rearrangement joins TRBV11-2 to TRBJ2-3, with 7 bases fitting TRBD2. The CDR3 has 15 amino acids. Germline V gene lookup returns CDR1 SGHAT and CDR2 FQNNGV. V lost 4 bases, J lost 3 bases, and 7 bases stayed unmatched. The CDR3 sequence: CASSYRAGETDTQYS. CDR3 bases: TGTGCCAGCAGCTATCGGGCGGGAGAGACAGATACGCAGTATTCT.

This clone was seen repeatedly, ten times or more. The chain recombines TRBV7-8 with TRBJ1-2; D gene ambiguous. This CDR3 is built from 14 residues. The V and J ends lost 0 bases and 4 bases respectively, with 9 bases between them. Germline CDR1 is SGHVS and CDR2 is FQNEAQ. The DNA for the CDR3 is TGTGCCAGCAGCTTAGCGGCAGGAGGCTATGGCTACACCTTC. Translation: CASSLAAGGYGYTF.

This clone was recorded at least ten times. This rearrangement joins TRBV20-1 to TRBJ1-2; D is possibly TRBD1 (5 bases). The CDR3 covers 14 residues. The germline V gene has CDR1 DFQATT and CDR2 SNEGSKA (reference sequence). V shed 6 bases and J shed 0 bases, with 14 bases lying between them. Here the CDR3 reads CSALGETANYGYTF. The DNA of the CDR3 is TGCAGTGCCCTAGGCGAGACAGCTAACTATGGCTACACCTTC.

This clone was seen at least ten times. The rearrangement joins TRBV20-1 to TRBJ2-3; 10 nucleotides match TRBD2. Germline CDR1 and CDR2: DFQATT and SNEGSKA (reference sequence). The CDR3 is 16 amino acids. V dropped 1 base and J dropped 4; count of bases not matched to a gene: 8. The CDR3 spells CSARATSGVSPDTQYF. As DNA, the CDR3 is TGCAGTGCTAGAGCTACTAGCGGGGTGAGCCCAGATACGCAGTATTTT.

The table lists this clone with many counts. This rearrangement joins TRBV29-1 to TRBJ1-1; possibly TRBD1 for D (5 bases). Trimming cost V 2 bases and J 4 bases, with 11 bases left between them. The germline V gene has CDR1 SQVTM and CDR2 ANQGSEA. The CDR3 covers 13 residues. The CDR3 nucleotides read TGCAGCGTTGAACGGGGGTCAGGCACTGAAGCTTTCTTT. The encoded protein is CSVERGSGTEAFF.

The chain is built from TRBV20-1 and TRBJ2-1; TRBD2 agrees at 9 bases. CDR1 and CDR2 (germline): DFQATT, SNEGSKA (reference sequence). The junction had 6 bases not matched to a gene; V was cut back by 4 bases and J by 8 bases. The CDR3 contains 13 residues. The CDR3 region is CSATSGAGDEQFF. For the CDR3, the DNA is TGCAGTGCTACTAGCGGGGCGGGGGATGAGCAGTTCTTC.

The table lists this clone with many counts. The V gene is TRBV25-1, the J gene TRBJ2-7; 8 bases are shared with TRBD2. Germline V lookup: CDR1 MGHDK, CDR2 SYGVNS. V was pared by 2 bases and J by 0 bases, with 3 bases of the junction left unmatched. The CDR3 is 15 amino acids. The CDR3 spells CASSEISGTSYEQYF. The DNA of the CDR3 is TGTGCCAGCAGTGAAATTAGCGGGACCTCCTACGAGCAGTACTTC.

This clone has ten or more counts. The chain couples TRBV18 to TRBJ1-4, with D uncertain. V shed 2 bases and J shed 0 bases, with 4 bases lying between them. The germline CDR1 and CDR2 sequences are KGHSH and LQKENI. The CDR3 extends over 14 amino acids. The CDR3, as DNA: TGTGCCAGCTCACCAGGGGCAACTAATGAAAAACTGTTTTTT. As protein: CASSPGATNEKLFF.

This clone showed up many times. This rearrangement joins TRBV5-8 to TRBJ2-7; 10 bases are shared with TRBD2. The V and J ends lost 4 bases and 3 bases, in that order; junction bases with no gene match: 1. Germline CDR1 reads SGHTS; CDR2 reads YDEGEE. The CDR3 has 13 residues. CDR3 amino acids: CASSRTSGYEQYF. The CDR3 nucleotides read TGTGCCAGCAGCAGGACTAGCGGCTACGAGCAGTACTTC.

At least ten counts were recorded for this clone. V and J are TRBV30 and TRBJ1-2; D uncertain. This CDR3 has 14 residues. Between the trimmed V and J ends, which lost 3 bases and 4 bases, there was a span of 15 bases. Germline V gene data show CDR1 as GTSNPN and CDR2 as SVGIG (reference sequence). This chain's CDR3 is CAWRRTLGTYGYTF. The CDR3 DNA reads as TGTGCCTGGAGGAGGACTCTAGGTACCTATGGCTACACCTTC.

The table lists this clone with many counts. In DNA form, the CDR3 reads TGTGCCAGCAGTCAACAGGGACAGCCAAATTCACCCCTCCACTTT. Its translation is CASSQQGQPNSPLHF. The gene calls are TRBV6-1 and TRBJ1-6, with 7 bases fitting TRBD1. CDR1 is MNHNS and CDR2 is SASEGT in the germline V gene. The junction had 8 bases not matched to a gene; V was cut back by 5 bases and J by 7 bases. CDR3 length: 15 amino acids.

This clone has just a few counts. A much larger clone is a single base away; this may be a read error. Other DNA sequences from this sample encode an identical CDR3 as well. This rearrangement joins TRBV29-1 to TRBJ1-1, with a weak D call TRBD1 (5 bases). CDR1 SQVTM and CDR2 ANQGSEA come from the germline V gene. The CDR3 runs 13 residues. Here the CDR3 reads CSGRTNLGAEAFF. CDR3 nucleotide sequence: TGCAGTGGCAGAACAAACCTGGGGGCTGAAGCTTTCTTT.

There are many counts of this clone. The chain combines TRBV20-1 with TRBJ1-4; D remains ambiguous. Trimming cost V 3 bases and J 3 bases, with 2 bases left between them. In germline, CDR1 is DFQATT, CDR2 SNEGSKA (reference sequence). This CDR3 comprises 11 residues. This CDR3 reads CSARANEKLFF. The CDR3, as DNA: TGCAGTGCTAGGGCTAATGAAAAACTGTTTTTT.

This clone was observed many times. This same CDR3 is encoded by further DNA sequences in the sample. The chain combines TRBV30 with TRBJ2-2; no clear D. The germline V and J ends were trimmed by 3 bases and 13 bases, with 15 bases remaining between them. This CDR3 region has 12 residues. Germline V gives CDR1 GTSNPN, CDR2 SVGIG (reference sequence). The CDR3 loop is CAWRDSGPRLFF. CDR3 in DNA: TGTGCCTGGAGAGATTCAGGTCCACGGCTGTTTTTT.